The present T cell receptor beta chain was sequenced within a study of metastatic and nonmetastatic thyroid tumors. Study details: Repertoires of blood and of tissue (tumor or nodule) from malignant and benign thyroid patients were compared.

TCRdb re-analyzed the PCR reads through MiXCR. The profile shows tens of thousands of clones, roughly a fifth of them singletons. This clone was found many times. Patients had received no treatment of any kind before thyroid surgery. Germline V gives CDR1 DFQATT, CDR2 SNEGSKA (reference sequence). V was clipped by 6 bases and J by 7 bases, with 21 bases between them. The CDR3 runs to 14 residues. The sequence came from a female donor with papillary thyroid cancer or a benign thyroid nodule (not recorded which). Some clones in this sample may be carry-over from other donors' samples. The genes are TRBV20-1 and TRBJ1-1; D is possibly TRBD1 (5 bases). Sequencing input: blood. Written as DNA, the CDR3 is TGCAGTGCCCCACCCGGGACGGCGAACGGTGAAGCTTTCTTT. Amino acids: CSAPPGTANGEAFF.